The rows below give T cell receptor beta chains drawn from one sample of a study of T cell responses to AZD1222 COVID-19 vaccine. The data were produced by immunoSEQ multiplex PCR, yet TCRdb's version contains in-frame clones alone and is incomplete. The table has about 89,000 clones, around 91% seen once; the top ten hold about 5.5%. The material was peripheral blood, obtained 28 days after the second AZD1222 dose. The origin of the receptors is an adult who received the AZD1222 COVID-19 vaccine. Each CDR3 is given with its conserved first and last residue. A D gene is named only where the DNA matches it firmly. Clone size, where shown, is once, few, many, or a class for clones that have expanded.

clone size: NA; V gene: TRBV19; J gene: TRBJ1-1; D gene: TRBD1; CDR3 protein: CASNLQGGTEAFF; CDR3 DNA: TGTGCCAGTAACCTGCAGGGGGGGACTGAAGCTTTCTTT
clone size: NA; V gene: TRBV11-2; J gene: TRBJ1-6; D gene: TRBD1; CDR3 protein: CASSPRTGNSPLHF; CDR3 DNA: TGTGCCAGCAGCCCCCGGACAGGGAATTCACCCCTCCACTTT
clone size: NA; V gene: TRBV10-1; J gene: TRBJ1-1; D gene: TRBD1; CDR3 protein: CASRDTGGTEAFF; CDR3 DNA: TGCGCCAGCAGAGATACAGGGGGCACTGAAGCTTTCTTT
clone size: NA; V gene: TRBV6-4; J gene: TRBJ1-1; D gene: TRBD1; CDR3 protein: CASSDSDRGPHTEAFF; CDR3 DNA: TGTGCCAGCAGTGACTCGGACAGGGGGCCGCACACTGAAGCTTTCTTT
clone size: NA; V gene: TRBV6-6; J gene: TRBJ2-7; D gene: NA; CDR3 protein: CASKVSTSSYEQYF; CDR3 DNA: TGTGCCAGCAAGGTCAGCACTTCCTCCTACGAGCAGTACTTC
clone size: NA; V gene: TRBV7-2; J gene: TRBJ2-3; D gene: TRBD2; CDR3 protein: CASSLGRSASGATDTQYF; CDR3 DNA: TGTGCCAGCAGCTTAGGCCGTTCGGCTAGCGGGGCCACAGATACGCAGTATTTT
clone size: NA; V gene: TRBV5-6; J gene: TRBJ1-2; D gene: NA; CDR3 protein: CASSPWGGNYGYTF; CDR3 DNA: TGTGCCAGCAGCCCTTGGGGCGGAAACTATGGCTACACCTTC
clone size: NA; V gene: TRBV4-3; J gene: TRBJ2-7; D gene: NA; CDR3 protein: CASSQDHSLYEQYF; CDR3 DNA: TGCGCCAGCAGCCAAGACCACTCCCTTTACGAGCAGTACTTC
clone size: NA; V gene: TRBV12-5; J gene: TRBJ1-2; D gene: NA; CDR3 protein: CASGEGTRGYTF; CDR3 DNA: TGTGCTAGCGGGGAGGGGACCAGAGGCTACACCTTC
clone size: NA; V gene: TRBV4-1; J gene: TRBJ1-3; D gene: NA; CDR3 protein: CASSLIWDSGNTIYF; CDR3 DNA: TGCGCCAGCAGCCTCATCTGGGATTCTGGAAACACCATATATTTT
clone size: NA; V gene: TRBV5-6; J gene: TRBJ1-1; D gene: NA; CDR3 protein: CASSPSAGAVVF; CDR3 DNA: TGTGCCAGCAGTCCTTCCGCAGGGGCTGTTGTCTTT
clone size: NA; V gene: TRBV18; J gene: TRBJ1-2; D gene: NA; CDR3 protein: CASSPMDPYGYTF; CDR3 DNA: TGTGCCAGCTCACCCATGGACCCTTATGGCTACACCTTC
clone size: NA; V gene: TRBV7-8; J gene: TRBJ2-1; D gene: TRBD2; CDR3 protein: CASTSAGGKYNEQFF; CDR3 DNA: TGTGCCAGCACGTCCGCGGGGGGCAAATACAATGAGCAGTTCTTC
clone size: NA; V gene: TRBV5-6; J gene: TRBJ2-7; D gene: TRBD1; CDR3 protein: CASSRPGQGAYEQYF; CDR3 DNA: TGTGCCAGCAGCCGACCGGGACAGGGTGCCTACGAGCAGTACTTC
clone size: NA; V gene: TRBV29-1; J gene: TRBJ2-1; D gene: TRBD2; CDR3 protein: CSVEVRGLGSNEQFF; CDR3 DNA: TGCAGCGTTGAAGTTCGGGGACTAGGGTCCAATGAGCAGTTCTTC
clone size: few; V gene: TRBV5-1; J gene: TRBJ1-1; D gene: NA; CDR3 protein: CASSLTVNTEAFF; CDR3 DNA: TGCGCCAGCAGCTTGACAGTGAACACTGAAGCTTTCTTT
clone size: few; V gene: TRBV6-5; J gene: TRBJ1-2; D gene: NA; CDR3 protein: CASSLTGGVGDYGYTF; CDR3 DNA: TGTGCCAGCAGTTTGACAGGAGGAGTGGGGGATTATGGCTACACCTTC
clone size: once; V gene: TRBV6-5; J gene: TRBJ2-1; D gene: TRBD2; CDR3 protein: CASSAQGLAANEQFF; CDR3 DNA: TGTGCCAGCAGCGCCCAGGGACTAGCGGCGAATGAGCAGTTCTTC
clone size: NA; V gene: TRBV6-5; J gene: TRBJ2-7; D gene: TRBD1; CDR3 protein: CASRFGTGGRGEQYF; CDR3 DNA: TGTGCCAGCAGGTTCGGGACAGGGGGTCGAGGCGAGCAGTACTTC
clone size: NA; V gene: TRBV19; J gene: TRBJ1-5; D gene: NA; CDR3 protein: CASSTPGGGLNPFYSNQPQHF; CDR3 DNA: TGTGCCAGTAGTACCCCGGGTGGAGGGCTCAACCCCTTTTATAGCAATCAGCCCCAGCATTTT
clone size: NA; V gene: TRBV28; J gene: TRBJ1-1; D gene: NA; CDR3 protein: CASSLTGTEAFF; CDR3 DNA: TGTGCCAGCAGTTTGACCGGGACTGAAGCTTTCTTT
clone size: NA; V gene: TRBV7-9; J gene: TRBJ1-2; D gene: NA; CDR3 protein: CASSPVWQGDSSYTF; CDR3 DNA: TGTGCCAGCAGCCCAGTTTGGCAGGGAGATTCAAGCTACACCTTC
clone size: NA; V gene: TRBV9; J gene: TRBJ2-7; D gene: TRBD1; CDR3 protein: CASSGKDRGGLSDEQYF; CDR3 DNA: TGTGCCAGCAGCGGGAAGGACAGGGGAGGGCTCTCAGACGAGCAGTACTTC
clone size: NA; V gene: TRBV19; J gene: TRBJ1-2; D gene: NA; CDR3 protein: CASSFRDGSGYTF; CDR3 DNA: TGTGCCAGTAGCTTCCGTGATGGGAGCGGCTACACCTTC
clone size: NA; V gene: TRBV19; J gene: TRBJ1-2; D gene: NA; CDR3 protein: CASSPGLVNYGYTF; CDR3 DNA: TGTGCCAGTAGCCCCGGGCTAGTTAACTATGGCTACACCTTC
clone size: once; V gene: TRBV7-9; J gene: TRBJ1-2; D gene: NA; CDR3 protein: CASSGAGLMDGYTF; CDR3 DNA: TGTGCCAGCAGCGGAGCCGGACTAATGGATGGCTACACCTTC
clone size: NA; V gene: TRBV7-2; J gene: TRBJ1-2; D gene: NA; CDR3 protein: CASSLVYINGYTF; CDR3 DNA: TGTGCCAGCAGCTTAGTATACATCAATGGCTACACCTTC
clone size: NA; V gene: TRBV11-2; J gene: TRBJ2-7; D gene: TRBD2; CDR3 protein: CASSLPSGGASEQYF; CDR3 DNA: TGTGCCAGCAGCTTACCTAGCGGGGGGGCTTCCGAGCAGTACTTC
clone size: NA; V gene: TRBV7-3; J gene: TRBJ2-7; D gene: NA; CDR3 protein: CASSFFGGPAYEQYF; CDR3 DNA: TGTGCCAGCAGCTTTTTTGGGGGGCCCGCCTACGAGCAGTACTTC
clone size: NA; V gene: TRBV19; J gene: TRBJ1-4; D gene: TRBD1; CDR3 protein: CASSSLQGASATNEKLFF; CDR3 DNA: TGTGCCAGTAGTAGCTTACAGGGGGCATCCGCAACTAATGAAAAACTGTTTTTT
clone size: NA; V gene: TRBV27; J gene: TRBJ1-2; D gene: NA; CDR3 protein: CASRFKGGHGYTF; CDR3 DNA: TGTGCCAGCCGTTTTAAAGGGGGTCATGGCTACACCTTC
clone size: NA; V gene: TRBV7-2; J gene: TRBJ1-3; D gene: TRBD1; CDR3 protein: CASSLVGAGGSQYF; CDR3 DNA: TGTGCCAGCAGCTTAGTGGGCGCAGGGGGGTCCCAATATTTT
clone size: NA; V gene: TRBV4-2; J gene: TRBJ1-1; D gene: TRBD1; CDR3 protein: CASSQDRLRQGTEAFF; CDR3 DNA: TGTGCCAGCAGCCAAGATCGACTTCGACAGGGCACTGAAGCTTTCTTT
clone size: NA; V gene: TRBV6-6; J gene: TRBJ1-4; D gene: TRBD1; CDR3 protein: CASSYSSGGGEKLFF; CDR3 DNA: TGTGCCAGCAGTTACAGTTCAGGGGGGGGTGAAAAACTGTTTTTT
clone size: NA; V gene: TRBV5-1; J gene: TRBJ2-1; D gene: NA; CDR3 protein: CASGTGTPYNEQFF; CDR3 DNA: TGCGCCAGCGGCACCGGGACACCCTACAATGAGCAGTTCTTC
clone size: NA; V gene: TRBV5-1; J gene: TRBJ2-5; D gene: NA; CDR3 protein: CASSSQETQYF; CDR3 DNA: TGCGCCAGCAGCTCCCAAGAGACCCAGTACTTC
clone size: NA; V gene: TRBV5-4; J gene: TRBJ1-5; D gene: TRBD1; CDR3 protein: CASSHRGQGRNQPQHF; CDR3 DNA: TGTGCCAGCAGCCACCGCGGACAGGGCCGCAATCAGCCCCAGCATTTT
clone size: NA; V gene: TRBV10-1; J gene: TRBJ2-1; D gene: NA; CDR3 protein: CASRPQLGDEQFF; CDR3 DNA: TGCGCCAGCAGACCCCAGCTCGGGGATGAGCAGTTCTTC
clone size: NA; V gene: TRBV4-1; J gene: TRBJ1-2; D gene: NA; CDR3 protein: CASSPLYFRQTPYGYTF; CDR3 DNA: TGCGCCAGCAGCCCGCTTTATTTCCGTCAGACACCGTATGGCTACACCTTC
clone size: NA; V gene: TRBV28; J gene: TRBJ1-2; D gene: NA; CDR3 protein: CASSLAGARYGYTF; CDR3 DNA: TGTGCCAGCAGTTTAGCAGGGGCGCGGTATGGCTACACCTTC